This TCR beta chain was sequenced in a study of long-term antiretroviral therapy in people with HIV. Trimming stripped 4 bases from V and 5 bases from J, with 0 bases between. The CDR3 contains 11 residues. Germline V lookup: CDR1 SNHLY, CDR2 FYNNEI. Sequencing relied on immunoSEQ assay v3.0, run at survey level. Profiling relied on immunoSEQ multiplex PCR, and the TCRdb table lists in-frame clones only, not all of them. This sample has around 25,000 clones, with 83% found just once. Study findings and constraints: Pre-ART expanded clones dominated the repertoire at every time point.

Details on this clone: Its cognate antigen is unknown.

None of the participants with HIV were treated outside the United States. This TCR was recovered from a man aged 18 to 29 with HIV. The chain employs TRBV2 and TRBJ2-6; D ambiguous. The sequencing used unsorted PBMCs, collected 3 years after starting antiretroviral therapy. The CDR3 here is CASSGANVLTF. CDR3 nucleotides: TGTGCCAGCAGTGGGGCCAACGTCCTGACTTTC.